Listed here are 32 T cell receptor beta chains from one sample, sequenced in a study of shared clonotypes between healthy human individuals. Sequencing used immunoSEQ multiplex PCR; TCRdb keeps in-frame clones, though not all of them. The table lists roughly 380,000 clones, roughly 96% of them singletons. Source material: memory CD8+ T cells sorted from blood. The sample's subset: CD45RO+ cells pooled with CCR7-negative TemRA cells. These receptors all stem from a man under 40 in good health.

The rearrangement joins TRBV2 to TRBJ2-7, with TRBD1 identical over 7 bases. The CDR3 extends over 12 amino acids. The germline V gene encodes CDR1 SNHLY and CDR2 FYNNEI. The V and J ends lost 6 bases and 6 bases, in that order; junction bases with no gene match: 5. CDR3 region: CASRLTGPEQYF. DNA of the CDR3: TGTGCCAGCAGACTGACAGGGCCCGAGCAGTACTTC.

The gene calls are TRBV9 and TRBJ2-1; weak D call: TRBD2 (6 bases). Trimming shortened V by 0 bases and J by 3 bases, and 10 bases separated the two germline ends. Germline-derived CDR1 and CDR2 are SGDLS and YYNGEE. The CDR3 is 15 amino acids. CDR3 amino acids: CASSVGSGLYNEQFF. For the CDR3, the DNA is TGTGCCAGCAGCGTAGGGTCGGGACTCTACAATGAGCAGTTCTTC. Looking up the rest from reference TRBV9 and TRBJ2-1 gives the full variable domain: DSGVTQTPKHLITATGQRVTLRCSPRSGDLSVYWYQQSLDQGLQFLIQYYNGEERAKGNILERFSAQQFPDLHSELNLSSLELGDSALYFCASSVGSGLYNEQFFGPGTRLTVL.

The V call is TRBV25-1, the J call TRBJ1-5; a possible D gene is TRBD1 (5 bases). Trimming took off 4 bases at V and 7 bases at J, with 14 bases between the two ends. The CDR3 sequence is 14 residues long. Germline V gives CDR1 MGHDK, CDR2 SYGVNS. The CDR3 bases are TGTGCCAGCAGTGCCCATGGGGCGAGACAGCCCCAGCATTTT. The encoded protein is CASSAHGARQPQHF.

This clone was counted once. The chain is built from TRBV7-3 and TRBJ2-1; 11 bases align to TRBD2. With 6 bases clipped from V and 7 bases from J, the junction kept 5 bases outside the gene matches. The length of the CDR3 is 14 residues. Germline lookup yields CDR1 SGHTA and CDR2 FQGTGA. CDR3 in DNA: TGTGCCAGCAGGTTAGCGGGAGGGCCAAATGAGCAGTTCTTC. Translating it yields CASRLAGGPNEQFF. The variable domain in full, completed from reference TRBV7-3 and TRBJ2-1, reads GAGVSQTPSNKVTEKGKYVELRCDPISGHTALYWYRQSLGQGPEFLIYFQGTGAADDSGLPNDRFFAVRPEGSVSTLKIQRTERGDSAVYLCASRLAGGPNEQFFGPGTRLTVL.

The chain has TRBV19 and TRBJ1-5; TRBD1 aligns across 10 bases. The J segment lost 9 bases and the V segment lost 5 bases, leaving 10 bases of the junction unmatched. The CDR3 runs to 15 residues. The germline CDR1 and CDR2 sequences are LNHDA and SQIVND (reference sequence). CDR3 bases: TGTGCCAGTAGTCTAGTGCCGGGACAGGGGTCGCCCCAGCATTTT. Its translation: CASSLVPGQGSPQHF.

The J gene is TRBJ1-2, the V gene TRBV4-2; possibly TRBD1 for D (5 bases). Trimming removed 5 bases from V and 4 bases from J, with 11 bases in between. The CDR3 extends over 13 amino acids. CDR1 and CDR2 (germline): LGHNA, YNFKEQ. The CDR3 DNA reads TGTGCCAGCAGCGGCGACAGACCCTATGGCTACACCTTC. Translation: CASSGDRPYGYTF.

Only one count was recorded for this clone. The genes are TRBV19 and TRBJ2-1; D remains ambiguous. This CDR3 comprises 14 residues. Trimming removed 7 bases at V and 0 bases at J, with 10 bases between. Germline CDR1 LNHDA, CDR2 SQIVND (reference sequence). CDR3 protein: CASKFGSSYNEQFF. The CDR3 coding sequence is TGTGCCAGTAAATTCGGAAGCTCCTACAATGAGCAGTTCTTC.

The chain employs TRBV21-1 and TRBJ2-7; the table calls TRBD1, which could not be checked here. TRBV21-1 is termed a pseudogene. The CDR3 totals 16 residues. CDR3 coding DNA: TGTGCCAGCAAGGCAATAGACAGACCCTACAGGTACGAGCAGTACTTC. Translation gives CASKAIDRPYRYEQYF.

The chain's CDR3 is CASSRDRGLGKLFF. In DNA form, the CDR3 reads TGTGCCAGCAGTAGGGACAGGGGGCTTGGAAAACTGTTTTTT. The chain has TRBV28 and TRBJ1-4, with TRBD1 matching 12 bases. V was pared by 5 bases and J by 10 bases, with 5 bases of the junction left unmatched. This CDR3 has 14 amino acids. Germline V gene lookup returns CDR1 MDHEN and CDR2 SYDVKM.

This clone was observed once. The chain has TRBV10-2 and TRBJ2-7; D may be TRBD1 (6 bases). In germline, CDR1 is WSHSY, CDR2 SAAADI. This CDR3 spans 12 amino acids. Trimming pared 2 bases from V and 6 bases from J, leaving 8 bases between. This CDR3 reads CASSEGQSEQYF. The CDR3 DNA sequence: TGCGCCAGCAGTGAGGGACAGTCCGAGCAGTACTTC.

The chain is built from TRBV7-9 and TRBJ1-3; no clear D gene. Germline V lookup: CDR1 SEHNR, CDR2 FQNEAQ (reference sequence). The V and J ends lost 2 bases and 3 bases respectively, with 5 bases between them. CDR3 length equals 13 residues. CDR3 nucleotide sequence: TGTGCCAGCAGCTTATCGGGTGGAAACACCATATATTTT. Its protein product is CASSLSGGNTIYF.

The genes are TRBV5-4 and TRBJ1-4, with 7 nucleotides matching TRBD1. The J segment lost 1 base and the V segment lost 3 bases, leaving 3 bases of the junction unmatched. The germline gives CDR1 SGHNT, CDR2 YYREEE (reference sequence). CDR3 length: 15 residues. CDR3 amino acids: CASSSNRGTNEKLFF. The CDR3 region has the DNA TGTGCCAGCAGCTCCAACAGGGGAACTAATGAAAAACTGTTTTTT.

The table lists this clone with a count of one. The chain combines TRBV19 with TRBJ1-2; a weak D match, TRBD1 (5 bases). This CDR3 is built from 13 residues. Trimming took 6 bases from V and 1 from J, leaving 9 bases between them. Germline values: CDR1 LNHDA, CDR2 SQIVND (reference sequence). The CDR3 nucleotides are TGTGCCAGTAGACCGACAGATAACTATGGCTACACCTTC. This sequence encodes CASRPTDNYGYTF.

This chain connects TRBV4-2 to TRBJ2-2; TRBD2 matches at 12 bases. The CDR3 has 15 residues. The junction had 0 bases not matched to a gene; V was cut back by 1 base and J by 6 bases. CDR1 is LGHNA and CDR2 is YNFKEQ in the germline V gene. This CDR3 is CASSQGLAGAGELFF. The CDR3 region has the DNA TGTGCCAGCAGCCAAGGACTAGCGGGAGCCGGGGAGCTGTTTTTT.

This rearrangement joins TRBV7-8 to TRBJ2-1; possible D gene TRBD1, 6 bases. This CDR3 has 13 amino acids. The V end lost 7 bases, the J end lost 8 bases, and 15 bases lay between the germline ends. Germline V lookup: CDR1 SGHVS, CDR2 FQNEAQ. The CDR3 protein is CASTRWGLDEQFF. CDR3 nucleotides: TGTGCCAGCACACGGTGGGGGCTGGATGAGCAGTTCTTC.

The DNA of the CDR3 is TGTGCCTGGAATAAGGAACGCTCTGGAAACACCATATATTTT. Translation: CAWNKERSGNTIYF. V is TRBV30 and J is TRBJ1-3; D remains unclear. Trimming took off 4 bases at V and 0 bases at J, with 10 bases between the two ends. Germline V gene lookup returns CDR1 GTSNPN and CDR2 SVGIG (reference sequence). This CDR3 comprises 14 residues. Looking up the rest from reference TRBV30 and TRBJ1-3 gives the full variable domain: SQTIHQWPATLVQPVGSPLSLECTVEGTSNPNLYWYRQAAGRGLQLLFYSVGIGQISSEVPQNLSASRPQDRQFILSSKKLLLSDSGFYLCAWNKERSGNTIYFGEGSWLTVV.

CDR3 nucleotides: TGTGCCAGCAGCCCTAGGGGGTCCTATAATTCACCCCTCCACTTT. Its protein product is CASSPRGSYNSPLHF. The chain links TRBV6-1 to TRBJ1-6; the D gene is possibly TRBD1 (6 bases). This CDR3 contains 15 residues. Germline CDR1 and CDR2: MNHNS and SASEGT. V dropped 6 bases and J dropped 1 base, with 10 bases sitting between them.

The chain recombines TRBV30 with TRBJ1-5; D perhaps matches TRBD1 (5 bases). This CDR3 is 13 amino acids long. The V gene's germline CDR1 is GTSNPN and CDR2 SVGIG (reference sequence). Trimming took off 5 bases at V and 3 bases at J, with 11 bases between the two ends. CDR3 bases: TGTGCCTGGGGCGACAGTTACAATCAGCCCCAGCATTTT. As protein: CAWGDSYNQPQHF.

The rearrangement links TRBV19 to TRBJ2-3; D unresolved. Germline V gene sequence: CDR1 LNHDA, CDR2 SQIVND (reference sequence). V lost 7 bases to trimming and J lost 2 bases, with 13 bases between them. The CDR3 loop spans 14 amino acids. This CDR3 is CASTKGWVTDTQYF. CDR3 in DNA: TGTGCCAGTACAAAAGGGTGGGTCACAGATACGCAGTATTTT.

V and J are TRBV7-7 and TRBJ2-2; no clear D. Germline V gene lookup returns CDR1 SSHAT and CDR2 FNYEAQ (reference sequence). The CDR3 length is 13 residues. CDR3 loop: CASWSELTGELFF. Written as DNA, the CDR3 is TGTGCTAGCTGGTCGGAGCTAACCGGGGAGCTGTTTTTT. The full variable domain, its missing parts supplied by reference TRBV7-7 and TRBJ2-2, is GAGVSQSPRYKVTKRGQDVTLRCDPISSHATLYWYQQALGQGPEFLTYFNYEAQPDKSGLPSDRFSAERPEGSISTLTIQRTEQRDSAMYRCASWSELTGELFFGEGSRLTVL.

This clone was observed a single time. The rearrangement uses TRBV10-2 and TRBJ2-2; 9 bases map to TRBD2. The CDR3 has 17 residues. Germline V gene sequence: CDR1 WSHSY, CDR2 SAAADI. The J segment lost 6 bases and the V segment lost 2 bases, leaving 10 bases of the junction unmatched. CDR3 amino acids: CASSEERGLAISGELFF. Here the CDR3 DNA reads TGCGCCAGCAGTGAGGAGAGGGGACTAGCTATTTCCGGGGAGCTGTTTTTT.

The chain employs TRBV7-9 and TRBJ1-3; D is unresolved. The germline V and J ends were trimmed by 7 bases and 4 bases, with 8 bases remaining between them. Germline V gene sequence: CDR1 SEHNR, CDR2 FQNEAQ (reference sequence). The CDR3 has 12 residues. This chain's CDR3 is CASNPQGNTIYF. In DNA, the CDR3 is TGTGCCAGCAACCCCCAGGGAAACACCATATATTTT.

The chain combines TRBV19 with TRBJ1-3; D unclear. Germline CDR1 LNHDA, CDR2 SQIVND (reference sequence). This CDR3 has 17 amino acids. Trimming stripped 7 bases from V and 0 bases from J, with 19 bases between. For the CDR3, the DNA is TGTGCCAGTACTACACTGACGACAAGGTACTCTGGAAACACCATATATTTT. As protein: CASTTLTTRYSGNTIYF.

CDR3 amino acids: CAIGFPSVEQFF. CDR3 DNA sequence: TGTGCCATCGGGTTCCCTAGCGTTGAGCAGTTCTTC. The gene calls are TRBV10-3 and TRBJ2-1; weak D call: TRBD2 (6 bases). V was trimmed by 8 bases and J by 9 bases, leaving 14 bases between them. The CDR3 runs to 12 residues. CDR1 ENHRY and CDR2 SYGVKD come from the germline V gene.

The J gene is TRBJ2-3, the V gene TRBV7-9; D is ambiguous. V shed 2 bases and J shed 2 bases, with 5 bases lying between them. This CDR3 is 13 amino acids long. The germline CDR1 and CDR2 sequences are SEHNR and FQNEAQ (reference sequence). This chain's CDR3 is CASSLSYTDTQYF. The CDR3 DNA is TGTGCCAGCAGCTTAAGCTACACAGATACGCAGTATTTT. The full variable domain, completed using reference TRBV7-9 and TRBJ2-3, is DTGVSQNPRHKITKRGQNVTFRCDPISEHNRLYWYRQTLGQGPEFLTYFQNEAQLEKSRLLSDRFSAERPKGSFSTLEIQRTEQGDSAMYLCASSLSYTDTQYFGPGTRLTVL.

The CDR3 sequence is CASSRDRDSEQYF. CDR3 nucleotide sequence: TGTGCCAGTAGCCGGGACAGGGATTCCGAGCAGTACTTC. The rearrangement links TRBV19 to TRBJ2-7; TRBD1 aligns across 9 bases. Germline V gene sequence: CDR1 LNHDA, CDR2 SQIVND (reference sequence). V shed 6 bases and J 6 bases; nucleotides not matched to a gene: 6. The CDR3 is made up of 13 amino acids.

CDR3: CASSLELAGGSQYF. CDR3 in DNA: TGTGCCAGCAGCTTAGAGTTAGCGGGAGGGTCCCAGTACTTC. V and J are TRBV11-2 and TRBJ2-5, with 11 bases lining up with TRBD2. Germline-derived CDR1 and CDR2 are SGHAT and FQNNGV. The CDR3 runs 14 residues. Germline trimming cut 0 bases from V and 9 bases from J; bases unmatched to any gene: 3.

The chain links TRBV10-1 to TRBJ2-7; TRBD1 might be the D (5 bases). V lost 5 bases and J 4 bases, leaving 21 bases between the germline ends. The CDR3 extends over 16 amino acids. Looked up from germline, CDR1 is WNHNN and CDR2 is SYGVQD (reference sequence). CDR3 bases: TGCGCCAGCAGTAATGGGGTTACAGGCAAAGCATACGAGCAGTACTTC. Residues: CASSNGVTGKAYEQYF.

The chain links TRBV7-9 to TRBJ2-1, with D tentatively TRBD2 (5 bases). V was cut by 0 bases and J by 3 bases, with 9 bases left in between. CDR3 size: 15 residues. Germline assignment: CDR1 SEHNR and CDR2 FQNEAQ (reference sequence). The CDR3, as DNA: TGTGCCAGCAGCTTAGCGCGGGTGGTCTACAATGAGCAGTTCTTC. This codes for CASSLARVVYNEQFF. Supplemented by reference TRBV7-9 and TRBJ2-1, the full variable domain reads DTGVSQNPRHKITKRGQNVTFRCDPISEHNRLYWYRQTLGQGPEFLTYFQNEAQLEKSRLLSDRFSAERPKGSFSTLEIQRTEQGDSAMYLCASSLARVVYNEQFFGPGTRLTVL.

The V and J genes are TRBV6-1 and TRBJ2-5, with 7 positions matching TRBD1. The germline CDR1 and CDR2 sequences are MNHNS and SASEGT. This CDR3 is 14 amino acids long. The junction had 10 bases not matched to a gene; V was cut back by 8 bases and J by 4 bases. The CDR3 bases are TGTGCCAGCGACAGGGCTCGGGGCTTAGAGACCCAGTACTTC. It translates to CASDRARGLETQYF.

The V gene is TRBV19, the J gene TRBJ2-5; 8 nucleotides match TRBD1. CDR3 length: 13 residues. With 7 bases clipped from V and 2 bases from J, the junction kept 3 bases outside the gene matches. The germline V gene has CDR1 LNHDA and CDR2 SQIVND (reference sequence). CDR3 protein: CASNHRGQETQYF. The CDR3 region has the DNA TGTGCCAGTAACCACAGGGGGCAAGAGACCCAGTACTTC.

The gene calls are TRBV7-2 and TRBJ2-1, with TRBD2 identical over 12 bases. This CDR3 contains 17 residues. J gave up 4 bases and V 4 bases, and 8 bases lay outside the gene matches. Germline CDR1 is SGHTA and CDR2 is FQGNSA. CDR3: CASSSRLAGELYNEQFF. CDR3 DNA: TGTGCCAGCAGCTCACGACTAGCGGGGGAACTGTACAATGAGCAGTTCTTC.